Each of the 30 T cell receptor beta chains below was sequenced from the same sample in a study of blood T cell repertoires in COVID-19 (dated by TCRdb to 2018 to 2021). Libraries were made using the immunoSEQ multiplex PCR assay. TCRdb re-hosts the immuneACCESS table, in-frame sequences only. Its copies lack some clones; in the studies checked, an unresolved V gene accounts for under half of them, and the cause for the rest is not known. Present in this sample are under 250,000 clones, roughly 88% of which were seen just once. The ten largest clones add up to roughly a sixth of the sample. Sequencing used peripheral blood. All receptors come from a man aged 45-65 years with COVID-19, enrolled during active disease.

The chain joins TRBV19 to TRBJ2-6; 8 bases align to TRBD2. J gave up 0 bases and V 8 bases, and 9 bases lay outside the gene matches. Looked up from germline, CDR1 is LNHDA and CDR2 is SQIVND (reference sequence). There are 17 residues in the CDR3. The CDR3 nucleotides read TGTGCCAGTCATGCGGTAGCGGGATACTCTGGGGCCAACGTCCTGACTTTC. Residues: CASHAVAGYSGANVLTF.

CDR3 nucleotide sequence: TGTGCCAGCAGCAATAGCGGGAGTTGGGAGACCCAGTACTTC. Translated, it gives CASSNSGSWETQYF. The chain carries TRBV5-6 and TRBJ2-5; TRBD2 aligns across 9 bases. Germline V gene sequence: CDR1 SGHDT, CDR2 YYEEEE. V trimming: 4 bases; J trimming: 5 bases; junction bases outside the gene matches: 6. The CDR3 runs 14 residues.

CDR3 in DNA: TGTGCCAGTAGCCACTGGAGTTACAATGAGCAGTTCTTC. This encodes CASSHWSYNEQFF. The rearrangement joins TRBV19 to TRBJ2-1; D call uncertain. Trimming removed 6 bases from V and 4 bases from J, with 10 bases in between. The length of the CDR3 is 13 residues. The germline V gene has CDR1 LNHDA and CDR2 SQIVND (reference sequence).

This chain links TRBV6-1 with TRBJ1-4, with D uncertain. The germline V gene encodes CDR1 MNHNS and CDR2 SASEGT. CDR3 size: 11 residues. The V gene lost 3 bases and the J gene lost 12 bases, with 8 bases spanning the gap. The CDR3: CASSEPGELFF. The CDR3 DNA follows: TGTGCCAGCAGTGAGCCCGGGGAACTGTTTTTT.

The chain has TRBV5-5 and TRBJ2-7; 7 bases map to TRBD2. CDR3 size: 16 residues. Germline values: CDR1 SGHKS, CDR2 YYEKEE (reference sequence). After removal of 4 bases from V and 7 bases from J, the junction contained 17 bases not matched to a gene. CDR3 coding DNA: TGTGCCAGCAGCGCAGAGGGACTACCTAATCCGCAGGAGCAGTACTTC. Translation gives CASSAEGLPNPQEQYF. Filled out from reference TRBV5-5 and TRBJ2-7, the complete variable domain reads DAGVTQSPTHLIKTRGQQVTLRCSPISGHKSVSWYQQVLGQGPQFIFQYYEKEERGRGNFPDRFSARQFPNYSSELNVNALLLGDSALYLCASSAEGLPNPQEQYFGPGTRLTVT.

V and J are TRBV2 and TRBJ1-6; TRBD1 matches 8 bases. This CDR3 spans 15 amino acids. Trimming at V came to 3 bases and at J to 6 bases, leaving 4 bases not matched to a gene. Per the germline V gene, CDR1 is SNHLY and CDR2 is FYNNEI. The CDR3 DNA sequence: TGTGCCAGCAGTGATATTGGACAGGGTAATTCACCCCTCCACTTT. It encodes CASSDIGQGNSPLHF.

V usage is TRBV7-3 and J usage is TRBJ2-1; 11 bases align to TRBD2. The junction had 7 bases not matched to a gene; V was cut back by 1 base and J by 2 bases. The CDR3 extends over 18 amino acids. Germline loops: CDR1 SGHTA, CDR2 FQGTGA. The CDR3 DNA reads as TGTGCCAGCAGCTTAATAGCGGGGGGGCCCTTAACCTACAATGAGCAGTTCTTC. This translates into CASSLIAGGPLTYNEQFF.

The CDR3 sequence: CASRVAGVVGNEQFF. The CDR3 DNA reads as TGTGCCAGCAGAGTAGCGGGAGTGGTGGGCAATGAGCAGTTCTTC. This rearrangement joins TRBV6-5 to TRBJ2-1, with 9 bases matching TRBD2. V dropped 6 bases and J dropped 6; count of bases not matched to a gene: 9. CDR1 and CDR2 from the germline V gene are MNHEY and SVGAGI. This CDR3 comprises 15 residues.

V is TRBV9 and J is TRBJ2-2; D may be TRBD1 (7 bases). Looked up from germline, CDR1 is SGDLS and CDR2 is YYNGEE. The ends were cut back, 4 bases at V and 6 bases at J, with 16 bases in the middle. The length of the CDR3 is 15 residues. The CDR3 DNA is TGTGCCAGCAGCCCCAGGGGGGAACTTCCCGGGGAGCTGTTTTTT. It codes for CASSPRGELPGELFF.

This CDR3 is CSAGGGKGYTF. In DNA, the CDR3 is TGCAGCGCCGGAGGCGGAAAGGGCTACACCTTC. The V call is TRBV29-1, the J call TRBJ1-2; D not resolved. Germline CDR1 and CDR2: SQVTM and ANQGSEA. The CDR3 has 11 residues. Between the trimmed V and J ends, which lost 7 bases and 8 bases, there was a span of 14 bases.

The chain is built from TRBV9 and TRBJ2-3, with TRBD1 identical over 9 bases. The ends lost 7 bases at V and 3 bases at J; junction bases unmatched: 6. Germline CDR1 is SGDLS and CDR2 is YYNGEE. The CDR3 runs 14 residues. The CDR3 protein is CASQRTGATDTQYF. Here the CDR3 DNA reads TGTGCCAGCCAGAGGACAGGGGCAACAGATACGCAGTATTTT.

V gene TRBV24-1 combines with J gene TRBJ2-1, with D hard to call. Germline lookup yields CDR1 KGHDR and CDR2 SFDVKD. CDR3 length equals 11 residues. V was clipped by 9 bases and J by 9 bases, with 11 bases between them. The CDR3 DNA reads TGTGCCACCGGTAATGGCTTTGAGCAGTTCTTC. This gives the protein CATGNGFEQFF.

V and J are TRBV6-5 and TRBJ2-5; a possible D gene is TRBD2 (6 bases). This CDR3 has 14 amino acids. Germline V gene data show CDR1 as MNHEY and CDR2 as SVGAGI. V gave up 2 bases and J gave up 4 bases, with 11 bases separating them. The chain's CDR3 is CASSYPGGGETQYF. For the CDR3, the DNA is TGTGCCAGCAGTTACCCCGGGGGTGGAGAGACCCAGTACTTC.

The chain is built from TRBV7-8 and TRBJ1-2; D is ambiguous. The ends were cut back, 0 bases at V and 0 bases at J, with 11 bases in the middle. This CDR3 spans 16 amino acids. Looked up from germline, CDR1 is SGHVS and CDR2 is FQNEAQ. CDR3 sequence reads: CASSLAQLTSNYGYTF. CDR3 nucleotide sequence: TGTGCCAGCAGCTTAGCACAGCTAACCTCTAACTATGGCTACACCTTC.

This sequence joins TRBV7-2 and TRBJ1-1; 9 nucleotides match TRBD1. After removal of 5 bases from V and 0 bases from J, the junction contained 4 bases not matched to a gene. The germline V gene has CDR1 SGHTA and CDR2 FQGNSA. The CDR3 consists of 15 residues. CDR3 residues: CASSPYRGLNTEAFF. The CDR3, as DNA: TGTGCCAGCAGCCCCTACAGGGGGCTGAACACTGAAGCTTTCTTT. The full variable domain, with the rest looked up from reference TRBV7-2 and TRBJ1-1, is GAGVSQSPSNKVTEKGKDVELRCDPISGHTALYWYRQSLGQGLEFLIYFQGNSAPDKSGLPSDRFSAERTGGSVSTLTIQRTQQEDSAVYLCASSPYRGLNTEAFFGQGTRLTVV.

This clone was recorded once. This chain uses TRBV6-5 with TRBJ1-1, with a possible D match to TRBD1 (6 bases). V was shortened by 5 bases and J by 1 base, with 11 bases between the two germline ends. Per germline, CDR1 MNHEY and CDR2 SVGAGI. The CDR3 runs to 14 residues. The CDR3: CASSLDSPNTEAFF. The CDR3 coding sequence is TGTGCCAGCAGTCTGGACAGCCCGAACACTGAAGCTTTCTTT.

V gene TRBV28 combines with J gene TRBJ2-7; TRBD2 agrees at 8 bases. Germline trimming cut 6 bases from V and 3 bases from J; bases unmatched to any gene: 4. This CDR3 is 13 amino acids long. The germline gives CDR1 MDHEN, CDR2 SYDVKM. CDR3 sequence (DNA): TGTGCCAGCAGCCTAGCGGGTTTCTACGAGCAGTACTTC. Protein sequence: CASSLAGFYEQYF.

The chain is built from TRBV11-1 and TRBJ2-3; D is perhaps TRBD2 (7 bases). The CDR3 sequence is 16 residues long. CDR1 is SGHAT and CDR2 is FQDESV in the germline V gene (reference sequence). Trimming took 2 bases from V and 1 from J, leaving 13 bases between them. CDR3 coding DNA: TGTGCCAGCAGCTTACGGGGGGCCTCTGGCACAGATACGCAGTATTTT. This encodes CASSLRGASGTDTQYF.

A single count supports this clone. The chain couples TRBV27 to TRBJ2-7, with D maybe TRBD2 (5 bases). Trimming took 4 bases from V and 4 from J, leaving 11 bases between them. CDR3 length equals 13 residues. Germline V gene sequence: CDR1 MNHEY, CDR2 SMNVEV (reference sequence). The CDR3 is CASSSGLGYEQYF. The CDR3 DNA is TGTGCCAGCAGTTCCGGACTGGGTTACGAGCAGTACTTC.

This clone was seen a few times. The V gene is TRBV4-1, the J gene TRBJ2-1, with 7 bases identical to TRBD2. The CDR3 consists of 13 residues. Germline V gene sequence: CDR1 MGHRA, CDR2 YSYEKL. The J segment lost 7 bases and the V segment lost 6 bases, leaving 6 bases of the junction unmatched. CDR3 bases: TGCGCCAGCAGGCCTACAGCGGGGAATGAGCAGTTCTTC. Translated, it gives CASRPTAGNEQFF.

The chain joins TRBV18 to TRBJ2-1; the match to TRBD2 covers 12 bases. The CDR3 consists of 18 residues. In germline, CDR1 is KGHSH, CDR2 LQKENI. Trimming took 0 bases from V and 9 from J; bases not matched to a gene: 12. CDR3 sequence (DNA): TGTGCCAGCTCACCACCGGCTAGCGGGGGGGCCGTCTCTGTTGAGCAGTTCTTC. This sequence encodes CASSPPASGGAVSVEQFF. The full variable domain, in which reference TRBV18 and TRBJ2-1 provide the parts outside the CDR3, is NAGVMQNPRHLVRRRGQEARLRCSPMKGHSHVYWYRQLPEEGLKFMVYLQKENIIDESGMPKERFSAEFPKEGPSILRIQQVVRGDSAAYFCASSPPASGGAVSVEQFFGPGTRLTVL.

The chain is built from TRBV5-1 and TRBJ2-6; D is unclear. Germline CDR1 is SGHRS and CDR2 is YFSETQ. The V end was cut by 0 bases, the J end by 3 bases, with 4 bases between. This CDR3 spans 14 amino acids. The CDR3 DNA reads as TGCGCCAGCAGCTTGGCGGTTGGGGCCAACGTCCTGACTTTC. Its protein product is CASSLAVGANVLTF.

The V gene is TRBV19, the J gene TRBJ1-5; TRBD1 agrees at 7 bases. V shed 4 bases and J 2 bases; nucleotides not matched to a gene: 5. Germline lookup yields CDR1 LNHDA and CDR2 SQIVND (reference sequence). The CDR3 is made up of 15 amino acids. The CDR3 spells CASSNDRVGNQPQHF. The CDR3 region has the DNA TGTGCCAGTAGTAACGACAGGGTCGGCAATCAGCCCCAGCATTTT.

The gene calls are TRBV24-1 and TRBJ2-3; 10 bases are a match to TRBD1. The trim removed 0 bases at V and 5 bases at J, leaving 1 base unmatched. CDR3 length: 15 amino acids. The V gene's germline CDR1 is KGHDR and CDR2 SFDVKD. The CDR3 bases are TGTGCCACCAGTGATTTGCGGACAGGGGGAGATACGCAGTATTTT. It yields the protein CATSDLRTGGDTQYF.

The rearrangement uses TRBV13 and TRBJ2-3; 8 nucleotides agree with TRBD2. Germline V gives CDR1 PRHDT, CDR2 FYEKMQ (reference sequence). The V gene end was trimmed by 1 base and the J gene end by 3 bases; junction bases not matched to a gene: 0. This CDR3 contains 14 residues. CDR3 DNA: TGTGCCAGCAGCTTAGAGCGGGGGACAGATACGCAGTATTTT. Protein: CASSLERGTDTQYF.

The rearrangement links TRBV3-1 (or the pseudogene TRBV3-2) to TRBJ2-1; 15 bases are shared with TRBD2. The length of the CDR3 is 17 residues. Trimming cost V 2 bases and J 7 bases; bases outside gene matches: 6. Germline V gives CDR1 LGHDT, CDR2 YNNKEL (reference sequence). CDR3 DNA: TGTGCCAGCAGCCAAAGGACTAGCGGGGGGGCAAGAAATGAGCAGTTCTTC. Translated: CASSQRTSGGARNEQFF.

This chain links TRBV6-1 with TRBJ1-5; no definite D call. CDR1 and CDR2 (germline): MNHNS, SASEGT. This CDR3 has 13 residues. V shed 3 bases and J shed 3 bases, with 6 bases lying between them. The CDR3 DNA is TGTGCCAGCAGTGAGCGGGTCAATCAGCCCCAGCATTTT. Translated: CASSERVNQPQHF.

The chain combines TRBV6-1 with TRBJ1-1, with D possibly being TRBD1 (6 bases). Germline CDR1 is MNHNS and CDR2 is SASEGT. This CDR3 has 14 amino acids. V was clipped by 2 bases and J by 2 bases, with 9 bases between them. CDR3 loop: CASSEIQGNTEAFF. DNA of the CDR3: TGTGCCAGCAGTGAAATACAGGGTAACACTGAAGCTTTCTTT.

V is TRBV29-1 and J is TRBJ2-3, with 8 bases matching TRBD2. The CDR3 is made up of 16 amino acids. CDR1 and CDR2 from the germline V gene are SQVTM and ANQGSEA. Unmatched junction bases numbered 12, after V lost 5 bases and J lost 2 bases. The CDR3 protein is CSVQAFGGDPTDTQYF. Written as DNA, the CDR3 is TGCAGCGTTCAGGCCTTCGGGGGGGACCCCACAGATACGCAGTATTTT.

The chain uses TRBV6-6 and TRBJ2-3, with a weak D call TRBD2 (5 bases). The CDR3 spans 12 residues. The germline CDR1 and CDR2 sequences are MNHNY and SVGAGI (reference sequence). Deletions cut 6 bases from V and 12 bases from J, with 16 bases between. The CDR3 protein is CASSPRGPVQYF. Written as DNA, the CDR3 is TGTGCCAGCAGCCCAAGAGGGCCGGTACAGTATTTT.